These T cell receptor beta chains were read from a single sample in a study of shared clonotypes between healthy human individuals. This table comes from immunoSEQ multiplex PCR, and its TCRdb copy is limited to in-frame clones, with some not included. The table has about 690,000 clones, around 90% seen once. The source material was memory CD8+ T cells from PBMCs. Receptor source: a man aged 18 to 35 in good health. Some clones in this sample may be carry-over from other donors' samples. Both conserved end residues are part of each CDR3. Fields, in order: V gene, D gene, CDR3 length, J gene, CDR3 DNA, CDR3 protein. The D gene is left open where the match is weak.

v_gene: TRBV19; d_gene: .; len: 16; j_gene: TRBJ1-5; CDR3nt: TGTGCCAGTAGTACCCCGACAGGCCTATACAATCAGCCCCAGCATTTT; CDR3aa: CASSTPTGLYNQPQHF
v_gene: TRBV19; d_gene: .; len: 13; j_gene: TRBJ2-5; CDR3nt: TGTGCCAGTAGTATAGATCGGCGCGAGACCCAGTACTTC; CDR3aa: CASSIDRRETQYF
v_gene: TRBV6-5; d_gene: .; len: 10; j_gene: TRBJ2-7; CDR3nt: TGTGCCAGCAGTGGGAACGAGCAGTACTTC; CDR3aa: CASSGNEQYF
v_gene: TRBV27; d_gene: .; len: 14; j_gene: TRBJ1-5; CDR3nt: TGTGCCAGCAGTTTATACAGAGGATATCAGCCCCAGCATTTT; CDR3aa: CASSLYRGYQPQHF
v_gene: TRBV5-1; d_gene: .; len: 14; j_gene: TRBJ2-1; CDR3nt: TGCGCCAGCAGCTTAATCCGGGGGCGAAATGAGCAGTTCTTC; CDR3aa: CASSLIRGRNEQFF
v_gene: TRBV19; d_gene: TRBD2; len: 15; j_gene: TRBJ2-1; CDR3nt: TGTGCCAGTAGTATGACTAGCGGGAGTCTAATTGAGCAGTTCTTC; CDR3aa: CASSMTSGSLIEQFF
v_gene: TRBV7-9; d_gene: .; len: 11; j_gene: TRBJ2-2; CDR3nt: TGTGCCAGCGAGGGGGCCGGGGAGCTGTTTTTT; CDR3aa: CASEGAGELFF
v_gene: TRBV28; d_gene: TRBD1; len: 15; j_gene: TRBJ2-3; CDR3nt: TGTGCCAGCAGTTTAGACAGGGGAAGCACAGATACGCAGTATTTT; CDR3aa: CASSLDRGSTDTQYF
v_gene: TRBV11-2; d_gene: TRBD1; len: 15; j_gene: TRBJ1-2; CDR3nt: TGTGCCAGCAGCTTAGATAAACAGGGGAGAATTGGCTACACCTTC; CDR3aa: CASSLDKQGRIGYTF
v_gene: TRBV9; d_gene: TRBD1; len: 17; j_gene: TRBJ1-4; CDR3nt: TGTGCCAGCAGCGCCCTCCCAGGAGGGGGCCTTAATGAAAAACTGTTTTTT; CDR3aa: CASSALPGGGLNEKLFF
v_gene: TRBV5-4; d_gene: TRBD1; len: 16; j_gene: TRBJ1-1; CDR3nt: TGTGCCAGCAGAGCCGGGGCAGGGGGGATGAACACTGAAGCTTTCTTT; CDR3aa: CASRAGAGGMNTEAFF
v_gene: TRBV28; d_gene: TRBD1; len: 16; j_gene: TRBJ2-3; CDR3nt: TGTGCCAGCAGTTTAGGATTAGGGGGCGGGACAGATACGCAGTATTTT; CDR3aa: CASSLGLGGGTDTQYF
v_gene: TRBV5-1; d_gene: TRBD2; len: 14; j_gene: TRBJ2-5; CDR3nt: TGCGCCAGCAGCTTCCGCGGGAGGGAAGAGACCCAGTACTTC; CDR3aa: CASSFRGREETQYF